These 11 T cell receptor beta chains share one sample of origin, sequenced in a study of cytomegalovirus exposure and HLA in healthy donors. The study ran its PCR with 60 Vbeta and 13 Jbeta primers. Generated by immunoSEQ multiplex PCR, the TCRdb table keeps only in-frame clones and is missing some. The sample has 150,000 to 200,000 clones, roughly 80% seen once. Sequenced material: PBMCs. Receptors were obtained from a female donor in good health and CMV-seronegative.

This clone was seen a few times. V gene TRBV11-1 combines with J gene TRBJ1-2; TRBD1 matches at 8 bases. The junction had 17 bases not matched to a gene; V was cut back by 6 bases and J by 8 bases. This CDR3 is built from 16 residues. Per germline, CDR1 SGHAT and CDR2 FQDESV (reference sequence). CDR3 nucleotides: TGTGCCAGCAGTCTTCTTTCTACAGGGGGTGGACGCGGCTACACCTTC. Protein: CASSLLSTGGGRGYTF.

This clone was recorded only once. The J gene is TRBJ2-7, the V gene TRBV5-1; 7 bases fit TRBD1. The V gene end was trimmed by 3 bases and the J gene end by 1 base; junction bases not matched to a gene: 4. CDR3 size: 14 residues. Germline CDR1 reads SGHRS; CDR2 reads YFSETQ. DNA for the CDR3: TGCGCCAGCAGCTCGGTGGGACAGTCCTACGAGCAGTACTTC. Translation: CASSSVGQSYEQYF.

The gene calls are TRBV7-2 and TRBJ1-6, with TRBD1 identical over 8 bases. Trimming at V came to 6 bases and at J to 0 bases, leaving 4 bases not matched to a gene. The CDR3 sequence is 16 residues long. The germline gives CDR1 SGHTA, CDR2 FQGNSA. CDR3 coding DNA: TGTGCCAGCAGGGACAGGGCCAGCTCCTATAATTCACCCCTCCACTTT. This gives the protein CASRDRASSYNSPLHF.

The chain uses TRBV5-1 and TRBJ1-3; 8 nucleotides align to TRBD1. This CDR3 is 19 amino acids long. Germline trimming cut 0 bases from V and 0 bases from J; bases unmatched to any gene: 11. From germline, CDR1 is SGHRS and CDR2 YFSETQ. In DNA form, the CDR3 reads TGCGCCAGCAGCTTGGGGACAGGGTCCGCCGCATACTCTGGAAACACCATATATTTT. Its protein is CASSLGTGSAAYSGNTIYF.

CDR3 amino acids: CASTLTGGTEAFF. The CDR3 DNA reads as TGTGCCAGTACCCTGACAGGAGGCACTGAAGCTTTCTTT. The chain is built from TRBV19 and TRBJ1-1, with TRBD1 as a possible D gene (6 bases). Germline-derived CDR1 and CDR2 are LNHDA and SQIVND (reference sequence). Trimming removed 7 bases from V and 4 bases from J, with 13 bases in between. CDR3 size: 13 residues. The whole variable domain, filled in from reference TRBV19 and TRBJ1-1, reads DGGITQSPKYLFRKEGQNVTLSCEQNLNHDAMYWYRQDPGQGLRLIYYSQIVNDFQKGDIAEGYSVSREKKESFPLTVTSAQKNPTAFYLCASTLTGGTEAFFGQGTRLTVV.

The gene calls are TRBV4-1 and TRBJ2-7, with D unclear. This CDR3 is 14 amino acids long. CDR1 MGHRA and CDR2 YSYEKL come from the germline V gene. V lost 0 bases to trimming and J lost 3 bases, with 9 bases between them. The CDR3 DNA is TGCGCCAGCAGCCAAGATACCAGCGTCTACGAGCAGTACTTC. It codes for CASSQDTSVYEQYF.

The sample holds one count of this clone. The genes are TRBV6-6 and TRBJ1-1; the D is unclear. V gave up 0 bases and J gave up 2 bases, with 7 bases separating them. This CDR3 region has 14 residues. Looked up from germline, CDR1 is MNHNY and CDR2 is SVGAGI (reference sequence). The CDR3 nucleotides read TGTGCCAGCAGTTACTCTACGGTAAACACTGAAGCTTTCTTT. It encodes CASSYSTVNTEAFF.

The V call is TRBV27, the J call TRBJ1-1; possibly TRBD1 for D (6 bases). The CDR3 runs 14 residues. V lost 2 bases, J lost 6 bases, and 13 bases lay in between. Germline assignment: CDR1 MNHEY and CDR2 SMNVEV (reference sequence). CDR3 DNA: TGTGCCAGCAGTTTAAACCGACAGGCCCCTGAAGCTTTCTTT. Its protein product is CASSLNRQAPEAFF.

DNA for the CDR3: TGTGCCAGCAGACTTCCCGGGGAAGGGGGAACCGGGGAGCTGTTTTTT. It is translated as CASRLPGEGGTGELFF. The V and J genes are TRBV2 and TRBJ2-2, with a weak D call TRBD1 (6 bases). CDR1 is SNHLY, CDR2 FYNNEI, per germline. This CDR3 spans 16 amino acids. V dropped 6 bases and J dropped 5 bases, with 19 bases sitting between them.

CDR3 sequence: CASRPPKPTGTYEQYF. For the CDR3, the DNA is TGTGCCAGCAGACCACCAAAACCCACAGGTACCTACGAGCAGTACTTC. The chain has TRBV9 and TRBJ2-7, with a weak D call TRBD1 (5 bases). Germline V gene data show CDR1 as SGDLS and CDR2 as YYNGEE. There are 16 residues in the CDR3. V was pared by 5 bases and J by 2 bases, with 20 bases between.

The CDR3 spells CASSDPGLAGGYTGELFF. CDR3 sequence (DNA): TGCGCCAGCAGCGACCCGGGACTAGCGGGAGGGTACACCGGGGAGCTGTTTTTT. The chain recombines TRBV5-1 with TRBJ2-2; 16 bases fit TRBD2. The CDR3 covers 18 residues. Germline-derived CDR1 and CDR2 are SGHRS and YFSETQ. The V segment lost 4 bases and the J segment 3 bases; nucleotides outside the gene matches: 6.